The subject of this entry is one T cell receptor beta chain. Per the authors' pipeline: Reference gene primer amplification yielded estimated nucleated cell counts. Libraries were prepared by immunoSEQ multiplex PCR; TCRdb keeps only in-frame clonotypes and omits some of them. D and trimming come from the DNA, and the V and J calls and clone size come from that table. Of 55,000 to 65,000 clones in the sample, approximately 80% are singletons; the top ten hold roughly 30%. The record originates from a study of blood T cell repertoires in COVID-19. Study in general: In each case, the material was cDNA or gDNA derived from T cells, B-cell-depleted T cells, or PBMCs.

CDR3 length: 15 residues. Germline assignment: CDR1 SQVTM and CDR2 ANQGSEA. With V trimmed by 6 bases and J by 0 bases, 7 bases remained unmatched. Seattle's enrolled individuals joined amid active infection and were then monitored longitudinally. The sequenced sample was peripheral blood. The TCR originated in a man between 60 and 75 years old with COVID-19, enrolled during active disease. The chain uses TRBV29-1 and TRBJ2-1, with 8 positions matching TRBD2. CDR3 in amino acids: CSVGGGSSSYNEQFF. DNA of the CDR3: TGCAGCGTCGGGGGGGGATCGAGCTCCTACAATGAGCAGTTCTTC.